This T cell receptor (beta chain) was observed in a study of T-cell reconstitution after alpha-beta-depleted transplantation in children. Remarks on this clonotype: What it recognizes is unknown.

Findings and limits, study-wide: One year after transplant, T-cell counts and diversity came mostly from newly produced T cells. In patients about two months after transplant, alpha-beta T cells reportedly arose from several hundred expanded graft clones.

The CDR3 has 14 residues. V gave up 5 bases and J gave up 8 bases, with 19 bases separating them. Germline-derived CDR1 and CDR2 are DFQATT and SNEGSKA (reference sequence). Unique molecular identifiers were built into the TCRbeta library. TCRdb recomputed calls from the PCR reads with MiXCR, one row per CDR3 protein. The repertoire holds 800,000 to 1,000,000 distinct CDR3 sequences, with roughly 29% as singletons. The chain couples TRBV20-1 to TRBJ2-1; possibly TRBD2 for D (6 bases). This receptor was taken from a boy under three years old who had a stem cell transplant for SCID, so the T cells may come from the graft donor. The source material was PBMCs, mostly from graft donor cells, sampled 360 days after TCRalphabeta/CD19-depleted stem cell transplant. CDR3 in amino acids: CSAPKEGQYHEQFF. The CDR3 DNA reads as TGCAGTGCTCCTAAGGAGGGCCAGTACCATGAGCAGTTCTTC.